This is a list of T cell receptor beta chains from one sample in a study of Ad26.COV2.S vaccination and SARS-CoV-2 variants. Here immunoSEQ multiplex PCR was the method, and the copy in TCRdb shows in-frame clones only, minus some. The repertoire includes around 370,000 clones, around 90% of them detected once, and around 4.2% sits in the top ten. Sequenced here: peripheral blood, sampled after recovery from COVID-19. All receptors come from a human donor who had recovered from COVID-19. Both conserved end residues are part of each CDR3. D genes are given only for firm matches. Size tells how often a clone was seen (once, few, many) or the class of an expanded clone, and some rows leave it out.

abundance | j_gene | v_gene | d_gene | CDR3nt | CDR3aa
NA | TRBJ2-1 | TRBV7-2 | TRBD1 | TGTGCCAGCAGTCGCGGACAGGTGGAGGTACGTGTTATGTTCTTC | CASSRGQVEVRVMFF
NA | TRBJ2-7 | TRBV6-6 | TRBD1 | TGTGCCAGCAGTTTTCCGGGACAGCCCGGGGAGCAGTACTTC | CASSFPGQPGEQYF
NA | TRBJ2-5 | TRBV27 | TRBD2 | TGTGCCAGCAGTTTTCACTCGGACAGGTCCAAGCGGGGGGGCCTGGGTCAAGAGACCCAGTACTTC | CASSFHSDRSKRGGLGQETQYF
NA | TRBJ1-1 | TRBV14 | NA | TGTGCCAGCAGCCTAAGACGGGGCCTGAACACTGAAGCTTTCTTT | CASSLRRGLNTEAFF
NA | TRBJ1-4 | TRBV29-1 | NA | TGCAGCGTTGGGGGAAATAATGAAAAACTGTTTTTT | CSVGGNNEKLFF
NA | TRBJ1-6 | TRBV7-3 | TRBD1 | TGTGCCAGCAGCTTGTCACAGGGGGCGACCCTCCACTTT | CASSLSQGATLHF
NA | TRBJ1-2 | TRBV5-8 | TRBD1 | TGTGCCAGCAGCCCTGACAGGGGTGGCTATGGCTACACCTTC | CASSPDRGGYGYTF
NA | TRBJ1-2 | TRBV6-5 | NA | TGTGCCAGCAGCAGGGGCAGAAACTATGGCTACACCTTC | CASSRGRNYGYTF
NA | TRBJ1-4 | TRBV7-9 | NA | TGTGCCAGCAGCGTACGCAATGGAGAAAAACTGTTTTTT | CASSVRNGEKLFF
NA | TRBJ1-1 | TRBV2 | NA | TGTGCCAGCATCCTAGGTTGGGGAAGGGAGACTGAAGCTTTCTTT | CASILGWGRETEAFF
NA | TRBJ1-5 | TRBV6-1 | NA | TGTGCCAGCAGTGAAGGGGGGCGGCCTAATCAGCCCCAGCATTTT | CASSEGGRPNQPQHF
NA | TRBJ2-7 | TRBV6-1 | TRBD2 | TGTGCCAGCAGTGAAGCGGGGGGGGCCTACGAGCAGTACTTC | CASSEAGGAYEQYF
NA | TRBJ1-1 | TRBV7-2 | NA | TGTGCCAGCAGCCTAGGTTTGGCAGATGAAGCTTTCTTT | CASSLGLADEAFF
NA | TRBJ1-2 | TRBV11-1 | NA | TGTGCCAGCAGCTCGGACAGAACCTATGGCTACACCTTC | CASSSDRTYGYTF
NA | TRBJ2-2 | TRBV27 | TRBD1 | TGTGCCAGCAGTTCCGGGACAGGGGACACCGGGGAGCTGTTTTTT | CASSSGTGDTGELFF
NA | TRBJ2-3 | TRBV11-2 | TRBD1 | TGTGCCAGCAGCTTAAGCAGGGGGACAGATACGCAGTATTTT | CASSLSRGTDTQYF
NA | TRBJ1-4 | TRBV5-8 | NA | TGTGCCAGCAGGGGACTTGCAACTAATGAAAAACTGTTTTTT | CASRGLATNEKLFF
once | TRBJ1-5 | TRBV5-1 | NA | TGCGCCAGCAGCCCGGGCCCACGGAAGGATCAGCCCCAGCATTTT | CASSPGPRKDQPQHF
NA | TRBJ1-1 | TRBV7-2 | NA | TGTGCCAGCAGCTTACGCGGGGGAGGGAACACTGAAGCTTTCTTT | CASSLRGGGNTEAFF
NA | TRBJ1-2 | TRBV10-3 | TRBD1 | TGTGCCATCAGTCAGGACAGGGAACCCTATGGCTACACCTTC | CAISQDREPYGYTF
few | TRBJ1-3 | TRBV6-5 | NA | TGTGCCAGCAGTTACGGTGCCGGAAACACCATATATTTT | CASSYGAGNTIYF
NA | TRBJ2-5 | TRBV9 | NA | TGTGCCAGCAGCCCTCCGGGGAGTCAAGAGACCCAGTACTTC | CASSPPGSQETQYF
NA | TRBJ1-4 | TRBV7-8 | TRBD1 | TGTGCCAGCAGCCCGACCAGGGGGGTAACTAATGAAAAACTGTTTTTT | CASSPTRGVTNEKLFF
NA | TRBJ2-7 | TRBV29-1 | TRBD1 | TGCAGCGTTGTACGGGACAGGGAGTACGAGCAGTACTTC | CSVVRDREYEQYF
NA | TRBJ2-5 | TRBV2 | TRBD2 | TGTGCCAGCAGTGCGGGGGGGCGGGAGACCCAGTACTTC | CASSAGGRETQYF
NA | TRBJ2-1 | TRBV7-8 | NA | TGTGCCAGCAGCTTTGCGGGCGGCACCTCTGACAATGAGCAGTTCTTC | CASSFAGGTSDNEQFF
NA | TRBJ2-3 | TRBV4-3 | TRBD2 | TGCGCCAGCAGCCAAGTCGGGGCGGGGGGGGCAAAAGATACGCAGTATTTT | CASSQVGAGGAKDTQYF
NA | TRBJ2-2 | TRBV7-6 | NA | TGTGCCAGCAGCCCGCGGGATCTGAACACCGGGGAGCTGTTTTTT | CASSPRDLNTGELFF
NA | TRBJ2-5 | TRBV9 | NA | TGTGCCAGCAGCCCCAGCGGCCAAGAGACCCAGTACTTC | CASSPSGQETQYF
NA | TRBJ2-7 | TRBV5-4 | TRBD1 | TGTGCCAGCAGCCAGACAGGGCTCGAGCAGTACTTC | CASSQTGLEQYF
NA | TRBJ1-1 | TRBV6-5 | NA | TGTGCCAGCAGTTACTCCGACAGCTTTTATGAAGCTTTCTTT | CASSYSDSFYEAFF
few | TRBJ1-5 | TRBV5-1 | NA | TGCGCCAGCAGCTTGATGCAGGGCCATCAGCCCCAGCATTTT | CASSLMQGHQPQHF
NA | TRBJ2-1 | TRBV6-1 | NA | TGTGCCAGCAGTGAAGGAGAGGGGGCCTACAATGAGCAGTTCTTC | CASSEGEGAYNEQFF
once | TRBJ2-1 | TRBV7-2 | TRBD2 | TGTGCCAGCAGCTTAGTCGGGGGGGCGATCGGGTCGGGCAATGAGCAGTTCTTC | CASSLVGGAIGSGNEQFF
once | TRBJ2-7 | TRBV9 | NA | TGTGCCAGCAGCGTCGGGGAGATCTACGAGCAGTACTTC | CASSVGEIYEQYF
NA | TRBJ1-1 | TRBV29-1 | NA | TGCAGCGTCGGCCCGGGAAGCCGGGACACTGAAGCTTTCTTT | CSVGPGSRDTEAFF
NA | TRBJ2-5 | TRBV6-5 | NA | TGTGCCAGCAGTTACCTTTTTGGGCCCCAAGAGACCCAGTACTTC | CASSYLFGPQETQYF
NA | TRBJ1-1 | TRBV5-1 | NA | TGCGCCAGCAGCCCCCCGCCCAGGGGTGGGACTGAAGCTTTCTTT | CASSPPPRGGTEAFF
NA | TRBJ2-2 | TRBV6-2/TRBV6-3 | NA | TGTGCCAGCAGCCACTTCGGCAGGATTAACACCGGGGAGCTGTTTTTT | CASSHFGRINTGELFF
NA | TRBJ1-5 | TRBV6-5 | TRBD1 | TGTGCCAGCAGTTCCTCAGGGGGGTCGAGCAATCAGCCCCAGCATTTT | CASSSSGGSSNQPQHF
NA | TRBJ2-3 | TRBV29-1 | NA | TGCAGCGCCGGGTCCACAGATACGCAGTATTTT | CSAGSTDTQYF
NA | TRBJ1-1 | TRBV27 | NA | TGTGCCAGCAGTGCGGGGAGTGAAGCTTTCTTT | CASSAGSEAFF
NA | TRBJ2-3 | TRBV19 | NA | TGTGCCAGTAGTATAGATCAGACCGGGGGTACAGATACGCAGTATTTT | CASSIDQTGGTDTQYF
NA | TRBJ2-2 | TRBV19 | NA | TGTGCCAGTACCGGGACGGTGAACACCGGGGAGCTGTTTTTT | CASTGTVNTGELFF
NA | TRBJ1-2 | TRBV19 | NA | TGTGCCAGTAGTAGGGCCGGCAGGTACACCTTC | CASSRAGRYTF
NA | TRBJ2-3 | TRBV6-5 | NA | TGTGCCAGCAGGAGGGTAGGGGCGGCAGATACGCAGTATTTT | CASRRVGAADTQYF
once | TRBJ2-1 | TRBV6-2/TRBV6-3 | NA | TGTGCCAGCAGTGGCGGGATTTACAATGAGCAGTTCTTC | CASSGGIYNEQFF